This section outlines one T cell receptor beta chain sequence together with its context. The antigen is unknown. The junction does not match germline at one end; this may be a read error. Sample-barcoded 5' priming and a J-beta primer mix drove a second PCR of roughly 7 to 11 cycles. A template-switch adaptor with 12 random nucleotides tagged each cDNA molecule. TCRdb ran MiXCR on the 5' RACE reads and lists one entry per CDR3 protein. Here the sample spans 1.8 million or so distinct CDR3 sequences, around 40% being singletons. This entry comes from a study of blood T cells in healthy people across ages. Broader study findings: Estimates drawn from one million T cells were deemed to understate diversity. Donors of long life had a larger count of naive CD4+ cells and greater diversity than aged donors.

Per-sample PBMC isolation yielded at least 7 million cells. The CDR3 sequence is 14 residues long. In germline, CDR1 is MDHEN, CDR2 SYDVKM. The TCR was taken from a human donor in good health. The sequenced material came from blood. The chain carries TRBV28 and TRBJ2-3, with D tentatively TRBD1 (5 bases). Here the CDR3 DNA reads TGTGTCAGCAGGGATCGGTATTTCGCAGATACGCAGTATTTT. Amino acids: CVSRDRYFADTQYF.